This T cell receptor beta chain was obtained from a study of blood T cell repertoires in COVID-19. Participant-given clinical history determined each cohort assignment. The data were produced by immunoSEQ multiplex PCR, yet TCRdb's version contains in-frame clones alone and is incomplete. The sample has around 260,000 clones, 70% to 90% seen once; the top ten hold 3.5% to 5.5%. This sequence originates from a woman aged 25-40 years who had recovered from COVID-19. Sequencing used PBMCs or T cells enriched from blood (not recorded which).

The CDR3 DNA reads as TGCGCCAGCAGCTTGGAATCACTAGCCTCCGGCACAGATACGCAGTATTTT. Protein: CASSLESLASGTDTQYF. This rearrangement joins TRBV5-1 to TRBJ2-3; D perhaps matches TRBD2 (6 bases). Germline V gene data show CDR1 as SGHRS and CDR2 as YFSETQ. The CDR3 extends over 17 amino acids. V gave up 0 bases and J gave up 1 base, with 15 bases separating them.